This TCR beta chain was captured in a study of blood T cell repertoires in COVID-19. The wider study: Samples representing acute and convalescent COVID-19 were sourced from the United States, Italy and Spain. The cDNA or gDNA used as material had been derived from T cells, B-cell-depleted T cells, or PBMCs.

Per the original data handling: Scientists estimated how many nucleated cells there were by amplifying reference gene primers. Assay used: immunoSEQ multiplex PCR; TCRdb lists only in-frame clones, some missing. That table is the source of V, J and clone size, and D and trimming were worked out from the DNA. The table records 60,000 to 80,000 clones, 85% of them present only once. V was shortened by 2 bases and J by 6 bases, with 10 bases between the two germline ends. This CDR3 is built from 13 residues. Germline V gene sequence: CDR1 SGDLS, CDR2 YYNGEE. The source is a man between 45 and 60 years old with acute or convalescent COVID-19. The chain couples TRBV9 to TRBJ2-3; D might be TRBD1 (6 bases). Input material: peripheral blood. CDR3 sequence (DNA): TGTGCCAGCAGCGTGACAGGAGGTGATACGCAGTATTTT. Translation gives CASSVTGGDTQYF.